This section outlines one T cell receptor beta chain sequence together with its context. The antigen remains unidentified. Germline CDR1 and CDR2: SEHNR and FQNEAQ (reference sequence). The V and J ends lost 0 bases and 4 bases respectively, with 9 bases between them. The CDR3 sequence is 14 residues long. This specimen belongs to a study of CD8 T cells in Susac syndrome. General study results and limits: The relatively small number of individuals in the TCR sequencing and HLA analysis was acknowledged by the study.

The authors reverse transcribed roughly 0.5 to 1 ug RNA with random hexamers. Multiplex immunoSEQ PCR targeted 54 Vbeta and 13 Jbeta TCR beta segments. Each CDR3 protein gets one entry after TCRdb re-called the immunoSEQ multiplex PCR reads with MiXCR. Of some 160,000 distinct CDR3 sequences listed, nearly 97% are singletons. In blood CD8+ and CD4+ T cells, TCR beta underwent sequencing. Negative isolation was applied to CD8+ and CD4+ T cells, and FACS enrichment was applied to TEMRA cells. Sequencing was done on a sample of CD4+ T cells from PBMCs. The genes are TRBV7-9 and TRBJ2-5; possibly TRBD2 for D (5 bases). The receptor's source is a human donor with Susac syndrome. The CDR3 sequence: CASSLASGRETQYF. For the CDR3, the DNA is TGTGCCAGCAGCTTAGCGTCGGGAAGAGAGACCCAGTACTTC.